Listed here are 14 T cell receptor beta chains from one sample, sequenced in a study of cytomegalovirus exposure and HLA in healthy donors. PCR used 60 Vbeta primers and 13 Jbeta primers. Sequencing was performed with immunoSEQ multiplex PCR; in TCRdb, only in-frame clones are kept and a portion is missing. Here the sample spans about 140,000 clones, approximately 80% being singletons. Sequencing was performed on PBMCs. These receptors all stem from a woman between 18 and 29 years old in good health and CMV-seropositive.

CDR3: CASSFREFKSPLHF. CDR3 nucleotide sequence: TGTGCCAGCAGCTTTAGGGAGTTCAAGTCACCCCTCCACTTT. The chain joins TRBV5-6 to TRBJ1-6; D gene unclear. The germline V gene has CDR1 SGHDT and CDR2 YYEEEE. This CDR3 comprises 14 residues. V was pared by 2 bases and J by 10 bases, with 13 bases between.

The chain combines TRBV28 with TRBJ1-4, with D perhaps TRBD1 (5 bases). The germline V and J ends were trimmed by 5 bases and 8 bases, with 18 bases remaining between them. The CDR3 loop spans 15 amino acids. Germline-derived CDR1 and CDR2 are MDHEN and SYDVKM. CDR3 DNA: TGTGCCAGCAGTATTATAGGTCAGGGAGGCGAAAAACTGTTTTTT. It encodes CASSIIGQGGEKLFF.

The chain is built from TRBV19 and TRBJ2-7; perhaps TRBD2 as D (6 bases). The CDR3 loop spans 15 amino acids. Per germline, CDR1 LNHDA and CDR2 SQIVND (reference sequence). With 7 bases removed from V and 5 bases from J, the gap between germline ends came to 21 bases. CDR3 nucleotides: TGTGCCAGTAACCGTGGGGGGTCTGACTATGACGAGCAGTACTTC. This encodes CASNRGGSDYDEQYF.

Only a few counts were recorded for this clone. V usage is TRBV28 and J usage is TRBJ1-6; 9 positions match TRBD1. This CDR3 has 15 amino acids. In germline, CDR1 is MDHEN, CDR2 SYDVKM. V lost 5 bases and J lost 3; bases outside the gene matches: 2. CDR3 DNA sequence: TGTGCCAGCAGTATGGACAGGGGCTATAATTCACCCCTCCACTTT. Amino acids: CASSMDRGYNSPLHF.

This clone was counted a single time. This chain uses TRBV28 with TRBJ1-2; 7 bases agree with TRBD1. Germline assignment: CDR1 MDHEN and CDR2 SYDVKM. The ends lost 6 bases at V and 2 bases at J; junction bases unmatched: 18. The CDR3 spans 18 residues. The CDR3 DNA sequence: TGTGCCAGCAGGCTCAACCGGGACAGAAGCCACGGGAACTATGGCTACACCTTC. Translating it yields CASRLNRDRSHGNYGYTF.

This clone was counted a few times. This chain's CDR3 is CARRLSGACNEQFF. The CDR3 DNA follows: TGTGCCAGGCGACTAAGCGGGGCTTGCAATGAGCAGTTCTTC. The gene calls are TRBV19 and TRBJ2-1; 7 nucleotides match TRBD2. The CDR3 contains 14 residues. V shed 9 bases and J 6 bases; nucleotides not matched to a gene: 11. Per germline, CDR1 LNHDA and CDR2 SQIVND (reference sequence). Looking up the rest from reference TRBV19 and TRBJ2-1 gives the full variable domain: DGGITQSPKYLFRKEGQNVTLSCEQNLNHDAMYWYRQDPGQGLRLIYYSQIVNDFQKGDIAEGYSVSREKKESFPLTVTSAQKNPTAFYLCARRLSGACNEQFFGPGTRLTVL.

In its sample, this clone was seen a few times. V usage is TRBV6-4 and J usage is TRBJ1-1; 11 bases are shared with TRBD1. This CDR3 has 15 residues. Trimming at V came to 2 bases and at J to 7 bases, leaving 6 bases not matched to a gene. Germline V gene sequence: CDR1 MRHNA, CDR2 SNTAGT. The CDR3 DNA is TGTGCCAGCAGTGACGGGACAGGGGGTTTCCATGAAGCTTTCTTT. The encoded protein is CASSDGTGGFHEAFF.

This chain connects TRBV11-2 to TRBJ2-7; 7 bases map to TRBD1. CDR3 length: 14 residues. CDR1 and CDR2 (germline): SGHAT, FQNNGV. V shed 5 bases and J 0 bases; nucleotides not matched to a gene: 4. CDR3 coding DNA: TGTGCCAGCAGCCTTGGGACAGTCTCCTACGAGCAGTACTTC. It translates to CASSLGTVSYEQYF. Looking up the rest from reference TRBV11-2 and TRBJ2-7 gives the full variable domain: EAGVAQSPRYKIIEKRQSVAFWCNPISGHATLYWYQQILGQGPKLLIQFQNNGVVDDSQLPKDRFSAERLKGVDSTLKIQPAKLEDSAVYLCASSLGTVSYEQYFGPGTRLTVT.

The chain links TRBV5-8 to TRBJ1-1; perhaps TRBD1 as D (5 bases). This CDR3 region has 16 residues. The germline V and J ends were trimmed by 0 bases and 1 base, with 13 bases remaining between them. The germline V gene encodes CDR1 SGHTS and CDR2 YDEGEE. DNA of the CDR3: TGTGCCAGCAGCTTGGCGGCGGGGCATGGGAACACTGAAGCTTTCTTT. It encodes CASSLAAGHGNTEAFF.

The CDR3, as DNA: TGTGCCAGCAGTGATCTATTACAGCTCTACGAGCAGTACTTC. It codes for CASSDLLQLYEQYF. The chain recombines TRBV2 with TRBJ2-7; D remains unclear. Trimming cost V 3 bases and J 3 bases, with 12 bases left between them. This CDR3 is built from 14 residues. Per germline, CDR1 SNHLY and CDR2 FYNNEI.

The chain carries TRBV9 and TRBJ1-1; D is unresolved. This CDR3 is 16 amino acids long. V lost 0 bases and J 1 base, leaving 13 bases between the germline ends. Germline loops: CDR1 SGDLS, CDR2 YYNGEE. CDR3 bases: TGTGCCAGCAGCGTAGATTCATTAGGAGGGAACACTGAAGCTTTCTTT. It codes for CASSVDSLGGNTEAFF.

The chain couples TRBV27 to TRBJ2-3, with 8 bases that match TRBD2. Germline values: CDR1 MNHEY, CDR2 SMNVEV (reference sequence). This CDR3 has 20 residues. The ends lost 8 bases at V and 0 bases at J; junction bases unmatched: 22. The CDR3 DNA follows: TGTGCCAGCCCAGCGAACGGCGGGGGGCCGTCCTACCCTAGCACAGATACGCAGTATTTT. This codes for CASPANGGGPSYPSTDTQYF.

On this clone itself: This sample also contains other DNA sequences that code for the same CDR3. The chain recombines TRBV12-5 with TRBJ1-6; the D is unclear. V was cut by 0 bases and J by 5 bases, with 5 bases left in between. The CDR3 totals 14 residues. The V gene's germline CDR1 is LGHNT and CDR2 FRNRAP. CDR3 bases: TGTGCTAGTGGTTTGGTACGGGATAATTCACCCCTCCACTTT. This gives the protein CASGLVRDNSPLHF.

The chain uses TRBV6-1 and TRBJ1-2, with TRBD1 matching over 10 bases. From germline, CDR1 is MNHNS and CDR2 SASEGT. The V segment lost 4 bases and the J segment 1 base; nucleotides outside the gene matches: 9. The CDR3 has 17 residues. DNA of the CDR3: TGTGCCAGCAGTGGGGGACAGGGGTTTGGATTTAACTATGGCTACACCTTC. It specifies CASSGGQGFGFNYGYTF.